The clone carrying this T cell receptor (beta chain) appeared a few times. Its antigen remains unidentified. Every single donor gave one heparinised blood draw, and these averaged about 100 mL. Each of the CD4+ naive, central memory, regulatory and stem cell-like memory populations was sorted via CD45RO/CCR7/CD25/CD127/CD95/CD27. The data belong to a study of beta chain features in type 1 diabetes. On the study more broadly: Across all samples, over 85 million sorted cells were examined.

V trimming: 5 bases; J trimming: 5 bases; junction bases outside the gene matches: 4. CDR3 length: 13 amino acids. The germline V gene encodes CDR1 SGHRS and CDR2 YFSETQ. Expressed TCRB transcripts were sequenced because the isolated RNA had all been reverse transcribed beforehand. Produced via immunoSEQ multiplex PCR; TCRdb's table is partial and in-frame only. The sample lists 400,000 or so clones, around 12% occurring once. Notes on the study in general: The naive, central memory and Treg TCRB repertoires looked more alike in patients than they did in healthy donors. A moderate, significant TCRB CDR3 shortening appeared in type 1 diabetes across four CD4+ subsets.

This rearrangement joins TRBV5-1 to TRBJ1-2; 9 positions match TRBD1. The TCR comes from a young woman with type 1 diabetes. The sample consisted of naive CD4+ T cells from blood. The CDR3 spells CASRRTGEYGYTF. As DNA, the CDR3 is TGCGCCAGCAGAAGGACAGGGGAGTATGGCTACACCTTC.